A selection of T cell receptor beta chains follows, all from one sample in a study of regulatory T cells. Assay used: immunoSEQ multiplex PCR; TCRdb lists only in-frame clones, some missing. The repertoire holds tens of thousands of clones, around 89% seen once, with approximately 2.4% in the top ten. Sequencing input: conventional CD4+ T cells sorted from blood. The receptors come from a person under 30 with CD3G deficiency. CDR3s include the opening cysteine and the closing phenylalanine or tryptophan. A D gene is named only where the DNA matches it firmly. Rows give clone size only sometimes, using once, few, many, or a class for an expanded clone.

CDR3aa: CAISGTAPNSPLHF
CDR3nt: TGTGCCATCAGTGGGACAGCGCCGAATTCACCCCTCCACTTT
v_gene: TRBV10-3
d_gene: -
abundance: -
j_gene: TRBJ1-6

CDR3aa: CASSFWGAENTGELFF
CDR3nt: TGTGCCAGCAGTTTTTGGGGGGCGGAGAACACCGGGGAGCTGTTTTTT
v_gene: TRBV28
d_gene: -
abundance: -
j_gene: TRBJ2-2

CDR3aa: CASSLSGGTNEQFF
CDR3nt: TGTGCCAGCAGTTTATCGGGAGGGACCAATGAGCAGTTCTTC
v_gene: TRBV28
d_gene: TRBD2
abundance: -
j_gene: TRBJ2-1

CDR3aa: CASSDYEQYF
CDR3nt: TGTGCCAGCAGTGACTACGAGCAGTACTTC
v_gene: TRBV6-1
d_gene: -
abundance: -
j_gene: TRBJ2-7

CDR3aa: CATHGPPRGEQYF
CDR3nt: TGTGCCACCCATGGACCCCCTCGAGGGGAGCAGTACTTC
v_gene: TRBV6-1
d_gene: -
abundance: once
j_gene: TRBJ2-7

CDR3aa: CASSSRGAGELFF
CDR3nt: TGTGCCAGTAGTTCTAGGGGAGCCGGGGAGCTGTTTTTT
v_gene: TRBV19
d_gene: -
abundance: -
j_gene: TRBJ2-2

CDR3aa: CASSYSARTIAKNIQYF
CDR3nt: TGTGCCAGCAGTTACTCGGCACGGACCATAGCCAAAAACATTCAGTACTTC
v_gene: TRBV6-8
d_gene: -
abundance: -
j_gene: TRBJ2-4

CDR3aa: CASSVRVNTGELFF
CDR3nt: TGTGCCAGTAGTGTCCGGGTGAACACCGGGGAGCTGTTTTTT
v_gene: TRBV19
d_gene: -
abundance: -
j_gene: TRBJ2-2

CDR3aa: CASSLRANPFGNEQFF
CDR3nt: TGTGCCAGCAGTTTAAGGGCCAATCCATTTGGCAATGAGCAGTTCTTC
v_gene: TRBV27
d_gene: -
abundance: -
j_gene: TRBJ2-1

CDR3aa: CASSWRDRGLGYTF
CDR3nt: TGTGCCAGCAGTTGGCGGGACAGGGGGCTGGGCTACACCTTC
v_gene: TRBV28
d_gene: TRBD1
abundance: -
j_gene: TRBJ1-2

CDR3aa: CASSQGLAGRTEQYF
CDR3nt: TGTGCCAGCTCACAGGGACTAGCGGGACGAACCGAGCAGTACTTC
v_gene: TRBV18
d_gene: TRBD2
abundance: -
j_gene: TRBJ2-7

CDR3aa: CASSRGQGAIYEQYF
CDR3nt: TGTGCCAGCAGCCGTGGACAGGGGGCTATCTACGAGCAGTACTTC
v_gene: TRBV6-5
d_gene: TRBD1
abundance: -
j_gene: TRBJ2-7

CDR3aa: CASSLGHRGELFF
CDR3nt: TGTGCCAGCAGCTTAGGACACCGCGGGGAGCTGTTTTTT
v_gene: TRBV7-9
d_gene: -
abundance: -
j_gene: TRBJ2-2

CDR3aa: CASSLAENTEAFF
CDR3nt: TGCGCCAGCAGCTTGGCAGAGAACACTGAAGCTTTCTTT
v_gene: TRBV5-1
d_gene: -
abundance: -
j_gene: TRBJ1-1

CDR3aa: CASSREGLKYTEAFF
CDR3nt: TGTGCCAGCTCCAGGGAGGGTTTAAAGTACACTGAAGCTTTCTTT
v_gene: TRBV18
d_gene: -
abundance: -
j_gene: TRBJ1-1

CDR3aa: CAISESKRGTGEEQYF
CDR3nt: TGTGCCATCAGTGAGTCGAAGCGAGGGACTGGAGAAGAGCAGTACTTC
v_gene: TRBV10-3
d_gene: -
abundance: -
j_gene: TRBJ2-7